This TCR beta chain was found in a study of blood T cell repertoires in COVID-19. Study-wide background: The United States, Italy and Spain supplied acute and convalescent COVID-19 samples.

This clone showed up just a few times. As handled by the study authors: Using reference gene primer amplification, nucleated cell counts were estimated. Repertoires were generated with immunoSEQ multiplex PCR, while TCRdb's copy carries only in-frame clones and drops some. The V and J calls and the clone size are those of that table, but D and trimming were determined from the DNA. The table has 200,000 or so clones, 90% seen once; the top ten hold less than 3%. Seattle researchers signed up patients amid active infection and tracked them longitudinally. This sequence was found in a young man with COVID-19, enrolled during active disease. Input material: peripheral blood.

The CDR3 DNA sequence: TGTGCCAGCAGTGAATATTCAGGGCCAAACTATGGCTACACCTTC. The encoded protein is CASSEYSGPNYGYTF. The chain joins TRBV25-1 to TRBJ1-2; D is perhaps TRBD1 (5 bases). V was clipped by 0 bases and J by 2 bases, with 10 bases between them. The germline CDR1 and CDR2 sequences are MGHDK and SYGVNS. The CDR3 loop spans 15 amino acids.